The sequence of this TCR beta chain was determined in a study of blood T cell repertoires in COVID-19. The overall study: Donors in the United States, Italy and Spain gave samples during acute or convalescent COVID-19. Nucleic acid was either cDNA or gDNA, and it came from T cells, B-cell-depleted T cells, or PBMCs.

Original data processing: Amplification of reference gene primers was used by the study to estimate nucleated cell counts. Sequencing was performed with immunoSEQ multiplex PCR; in TCRdb, only in-frame clones are kept and a portion is missing. Clone size and V and J calls were adopted from that table, with D and trimming inferred from the DNA. The table lists 85,000 to 110,000 clones, 89% of them singletons. Germline loops: CDR1 SGHTA, CDR2 FQGTGA. Trimming removed 6 bases at V and 5 bases at J, with 13 bases between. The CDR3 length is 13 residues. Sequenced: peripheral blood. The gene calls are TRBV7-3 and TRBJ2-5; a weak D match, TRBD2 (6 bases). The TCR was taken from a woman aged 80 or older in a cohort sampled during active COVID-19. The CDR3 region has the DNA TGTGCCAGCAGAAAGAGCGCGGGGGAGACCCAGTACTTC. It translates to CASRKSAGETQYF.